What follows are 15 T cell receptor beta chains derived from one specimen sequenced in a study of shared clonotypes between healthy human individuals. TCRdb keeps only in-frame clones here, not all; method: immunoSEQ multiplex PCR. This sample has roughly 1,000,000 clones, with about 80% found just once. The specimen sequenced was memory CD4+ T cells from PBMCs. Regarding subset: CD45RA-negative fraction. These TCRs come from a man younger than 35 in good health. Some clones in this sample may be carry-over from other donors' samples.

V and J are TRBV7-8 and TRBJ2-5; D ambiguous. CDR3 length: 15 residues. The germline V and J ends were trimmed by 1 base and 4 bases, with 13 bases remaining between them. Looked up from germline, CDR1 is SGHVS and CDR2 is FQNEAQ. CDR3 loop: CASSLVRLLGETQYF. CDR3 nucleotide sequence: TGTGCCAGCAGCTTAGTTAGACTCCTCGGAGAGACCCAGTACTTC.

This sequence joins TRBV4-1 and TRBJ1-5; D call uncertain. CDR1 is MGHRA and CDR2 is YSYEKL in the germline V gene. Trimming removed 9 bases at V and 4 bases at J, with 13 bases between. There are 13 residues in the CDR3. The CDR3 DNA reads as TGCGCCAGTCGACCCCCCGAGAATCAGCCCCAGCATTTT. Amino acid sequence: CASRPPENQPQHF.

This sequence joins TRBV27 and TRBJ2-7; possible D gene TRBD1, 5 bases. The CDR3 has 13 residues. Germline values: CDR1 MNHEY, CDR2 SMNVEV (reference sequence). The V and J ends lost 5 bases and 3 bases respectively, with 11 bases between them. Here the CDR3 reads CASSPLDSYEQYF. CDR3 in DNA: TGTGCCAGCAGTCCGCTTGACAGCTACGAGCAGTACTTC.

The chain recombines TRBV4-2 with TRBJ2-7; the D gene is possibly TRBD2 (6 bases). V was trimmed by 0 bases and J by 1 base, leaving 13 bases between them. CDR3 length equals 16 residues. Germline CDR1 reads LGHNA; CDR2 reads YNFKEQ. This chain's CDR3 is CASSQEGTLSSYEQYF. The CDR3 nucleotides are TGTGCCAGCAGCCAAGAGGGGACTCTTTCTTCCTACGAGCAGTACTTC.

The V and J genes are TRBV5-6 and TRBJ1-2; D ambiguous. Germline loops: CDR1 SGHDT, CDR2 YYEEEE. V was cut by 4 bases and J by 5 bases, with 6 bases left in between. CDR3 size: 11 residues. The CDR3 sequence: CASSLKYGYTF. The DNA for the CDR3 is TGTGCCAGCAGCCTGAAGTATGGCTACACCTTC.

This rearrangement joins TRBV10-3 to TRBJ1-2; 9 bases agree with TRBD1. V lost 5 bases and J lost 12; bases outside the gene matches: 10. Germline CDR1 ENHRY, CDR2 SYGVKD. CDR3 length equals 13 residues. The CDR3, as DNA: TGTGCCATCAGTCAGGACGGGACAGGGCCTGACACCTTC. This translates into CAISQDGTGPDTF.

This clone occurred a few times. This chain joins TRBV5-4 and TRBJ2-7; D remains unclear. V was cut by 3 bases and J by 6 bases, with 10 bases left in between. Germline loops: CDR1 SGHNT, CDR2 YYREEE (reference sequence). The CDR3 has 12 residues. DNA for the CDR3: TGTGCCAGCAGCTACGGTTACTCCGAGCAGTACTTC. Its translation is CASSYGYSEQYF.

The chain recombines TRBV5-1 with TRBJ2-7, with D perhaps TRBD1 (6 bases). V lost 4 bases, J lost 0 bases, and 8 bases lay in between. The CDR3 spans 13 residues. Germline lookup yields CDR1 SGHRS and CDR2 YFSETQ. The CDR3 region has the DNA TGCGCCAGCAGCAGGACAGACTCCTACGAGCAGTACTTC. This sequence encodes CASSRTDSYEQYF.

The chain recombines TRBV6-1 with TRBJ2-5, with 7 bases lining up with TRBD2. The CDR3 length is 14 residues. From germline, CDR1 is MNHNS and CDR2 SASEGT. The J segment lost 5 bases and the V segment lost 2 bases, leaving 5 bases of the junction unmatched. CDR3 amino acids: CASSERRGDETQYF. The CDR3 DNA reads as TGTGCCAGCAGTGAACGTCGGGGGGATGAGACCCAGTACTTC.

The rearrangement links TRBV6-5 to TRBJ1-5; 12 nucleotides line up with TRBD1. From germline, CDR1 is MNHEY and CDR2 SVGAGI. This CDR3 contains 15 residues. Trimming cost V 6 bases and J 6 bases; bases outside gene matches: 6. The CDR3: CASRLGQGAGQPQHF. The CDR3 DNA follows: TGTGCCAGCAGGCTGGGACAGGGGGCAGGTCAGCCCCAGCATTTT.

Ten or more counts support this clone. The chain links TRBV5-4 to TRBJ2-7; perhaps TRBD1 as D (5 bases). The germline V and J ends were trimmed by 0 bases and 5 bases, with 12 bases remaining between them. The germline CDR1 and CDR2 sequences are SGHNT and YYREEE (reference sequence). This CDR3 spans 14 amino acids. The CDR3, as DNA: TGTGCCAGCAGCTTGGAAGGGGTTATCAACGAGCAGTACTTC. Its translation is CASSLEGVINEQYF.

The chain is built from TRBV15 and TRBJ1-5, with 8 bases identical to TRBD1. Losses at the gene ends were 6 bases for V and 5 bases for J; bases not matched to a gene: 9. From germline, CDR1 is LNHNV and CDR2 YYDKDF (reference sequence). The CDR3 is 15 amino acids. The CDR3 loop is CATSYQTGVDQPQHF. CDR3 in DNA: TGTGCCACCAGTTACCAGACAGGGGTGGATCAGCCCCAGCATTTT.

The gene calls are TRBV11-1 and TRBJ2-2; TRBD2 might be the D (5 bases). CDR3 length equals 13 residues. Trimming pared 2 bases from V and 6 bases from J, leaving 7 bases between. Germline-derived CDR1 and CDR2 are SGHAT and FQDESV (reference sequence). The CDR3 reads CASSLSSPGELFF. The CDR3 DNA reads as TGTGCCAGCAGCTTATCTAGCCCCGGGGAGCTGTTTTTT.

This chain uses TRBV7-3 with TRBJ2-2; D gene ambiguous. Germline V CDR1 and CDR2: SGHTA, FQGTGA. The CDR3 consists of 16 residues. V was trimmed by 0 bases and J by 6 bases, leaving 14 bases between them. CDR3: CASSLTPGPTSGELFF. DNA for the CDR3: TGTGCCAGCAGCTTAACCCCAGGACCCACCTCCGGGGAGCTGTTTTTT.

The rearrangement joins TRBV10-1 to TRBJ1-2; D gene unclear. Between the trimmed V and J ends, which lost 0 bases and 7 bases, there was a span of 9 bases. The V gene's germline CDR1 is WNHNN and CDR2 SYGVQD (reference sequence). The CDR3 contains 13 residues. The CDR3 region is CASSESLVAGYTF. DNA of the CDR3: TGCGCCAGCAGTGAGTCCTTGGTGGCTGGCTACACCTTC.